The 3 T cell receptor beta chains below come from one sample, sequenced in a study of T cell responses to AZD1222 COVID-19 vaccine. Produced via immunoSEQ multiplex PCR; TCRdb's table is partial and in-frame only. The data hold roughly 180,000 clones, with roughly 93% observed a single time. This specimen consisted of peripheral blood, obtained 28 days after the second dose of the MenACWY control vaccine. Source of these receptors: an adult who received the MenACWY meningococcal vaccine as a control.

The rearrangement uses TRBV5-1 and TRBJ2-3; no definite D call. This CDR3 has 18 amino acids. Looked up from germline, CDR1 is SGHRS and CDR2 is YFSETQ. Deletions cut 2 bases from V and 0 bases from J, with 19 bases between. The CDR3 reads CASSFSKTLWSSTDTQYF. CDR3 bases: TGCGCCAGCAGCTTTTCAAAAACCTTGTGGTCTAGCACAGATACGCAGTATTTT. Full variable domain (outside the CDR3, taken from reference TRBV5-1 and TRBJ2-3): KAGVTQTPRYLIKTRGQQVTLSCSPISGHRSVSWYQQTPGQGLQFLFEYFSETQRNKGNFPGRFSGRQFSNSRSEMNVSTLELGDSALYLCASSFSKTLWSSTDTQYFGPGTRLTVL.

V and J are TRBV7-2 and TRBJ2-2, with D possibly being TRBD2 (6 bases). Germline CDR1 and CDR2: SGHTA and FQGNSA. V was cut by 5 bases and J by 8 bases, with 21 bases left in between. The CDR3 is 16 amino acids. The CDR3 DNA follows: TGTGCCAGCAGCAAACATCCCCGGGGGTTGGTGGGGGAGCTGTTTTTT. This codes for CASSKHPRGLVGELFF.

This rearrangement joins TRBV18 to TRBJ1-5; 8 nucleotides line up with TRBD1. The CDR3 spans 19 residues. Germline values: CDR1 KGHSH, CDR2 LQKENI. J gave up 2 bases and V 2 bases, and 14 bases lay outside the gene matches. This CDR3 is CASSPGRTGSGGRNQPQHF. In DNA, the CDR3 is TGTGCCAGCTCACCAGGAAGGACAGGGTCCGGCGGGCGCAATCAGCCCCAGCATTTT.